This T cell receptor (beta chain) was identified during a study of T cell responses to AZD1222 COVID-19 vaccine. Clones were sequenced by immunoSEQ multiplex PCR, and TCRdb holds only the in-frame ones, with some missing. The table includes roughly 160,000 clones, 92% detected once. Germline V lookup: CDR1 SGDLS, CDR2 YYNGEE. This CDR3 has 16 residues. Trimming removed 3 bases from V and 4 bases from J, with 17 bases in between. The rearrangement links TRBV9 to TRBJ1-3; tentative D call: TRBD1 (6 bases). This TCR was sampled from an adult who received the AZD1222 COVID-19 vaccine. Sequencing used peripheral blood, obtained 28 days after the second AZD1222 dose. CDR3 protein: CASSGGHEVRGNTIYF. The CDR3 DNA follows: TGTGCCAGCAGCGGGGGGCATGAGGTTAGGGGAAACACCATATATTTT.